This TCR beta chain was sequenced for a study of blood T cell repertoires in COVID-19. Clones were read by immunoSEQ multiplex PCR, and TCRdb kept only the in-frame ones, dropping some. This table holds about 320,000 clones, roughly 90% found once. The CDR3 totals 14 residues. Germline-derived CDR1 and CDR2 are SEHNR and FQNEAQ (reference sequence). Trimming took 5 bases from V and 2 from J, leaving 12 bases between them. The origin of this receptor is a man in his fifties or sixties who had recovered from COVID-19. Sequences were obtained from PBMCs or T cells enriched from blood (not recorded which). The chain links TRBV7-9 to TRBJ2-5; unclear D gene. This CDR3 reads CASSRGADQETQYF. In DNA form, the CDR3 reads TGTGCCAGCAGCAGAGGTGCGGATCAAGAGACCCAGTACTTC.